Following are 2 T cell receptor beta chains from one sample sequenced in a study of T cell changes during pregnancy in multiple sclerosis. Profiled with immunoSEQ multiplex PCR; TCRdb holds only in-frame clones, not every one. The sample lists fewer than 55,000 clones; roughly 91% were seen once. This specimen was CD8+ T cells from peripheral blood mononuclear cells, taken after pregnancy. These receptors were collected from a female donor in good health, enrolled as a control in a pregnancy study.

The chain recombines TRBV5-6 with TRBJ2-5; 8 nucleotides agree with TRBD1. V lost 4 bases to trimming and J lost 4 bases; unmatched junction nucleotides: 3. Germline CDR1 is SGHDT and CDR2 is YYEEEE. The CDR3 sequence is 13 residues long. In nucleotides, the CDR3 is TGTGCCAGCAGCCTAGGACAGGGAGAGACCCAGTACTTC. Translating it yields CASSLGQGETQYF.

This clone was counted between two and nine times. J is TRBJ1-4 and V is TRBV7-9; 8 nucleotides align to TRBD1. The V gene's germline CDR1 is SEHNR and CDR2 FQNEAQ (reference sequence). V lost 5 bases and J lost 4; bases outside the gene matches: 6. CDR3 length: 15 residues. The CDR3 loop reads CASSPWDRYNEKLFF. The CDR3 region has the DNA TGTGCCAGCAGCCCATGGGACAGGTATAATGAAAAACTGTTTTTT.